These 17 T cell receptor beta chains were all obtained from the same sample, sequenced in a study of CD8+ T cells in alopecia areata. cDNA serving as the sequencing template came from extracted, reverse transcribed RNA. This table comes from immunoSEQ multiplex PCR, and its TCRdb copy is limited to in-frame clones, with some not included. Of fewer than 110,000 clones listed, approximately 58% were seen once; the top ten hold 7.5% to 9%. The sequenced sample was CD4+ T cells sorted from blood. The receptors were sampled from a human donor in good health.

This sequence joins TRBV29-1 and TRBJ2-5, with a weak D call TRBD1 (6 bases). CDR3 size: 14 residues. Trimming took 6 bases from V and 5 from J, leaving 19 bases between them. Germline CDR1 SQVTM, CDR2 ANQGSEA. This CDR3 is CSVAHLAGEETQYF. CDR3 nucleotide sequence: TGCAGCGTGGCCCATTTGGCAGGGGAGGAGACCCAGTACTTC.

This chain links TRBV7-2 with TRBJ2-3; 7 nucleotides agree with TRBD2. The CDR3 spans 15 residues. Unmatched junction bases numbered 4, after V lost 0 bases and J lost 4 bases. Per germline, CDR1 SGHTA and CDR2 FQGNSA. The CDR3 DNA reads TGTGCCAGCAGCTTAGCGGGGGGACTATCAGATACGCAGTATTTT. Translated: CASSLAGGLSDTQYF.

The CDR3 nucleotides are TGTGCCAGCAGCCCCCGTGGAGGAGGACCCTACGAGCAGTACTTC. It translates to CASSPRGGGPYEQYF. The gene calls are TRBV7-9 and TRBJ2-7; maybe TRBD2 (5 bases). The CDR3 runs to 15 residues. Germline V gene lookup returns CDR1 SEHNR and CDR2 FQNEAQ (reference sequence). V shed 5 bases and J shed 2 bases, with 16 bases lying between them. The full variable domain, rest sourced from reference TRBV7-9 and TRBJ2-7, is DTGVSQNPRHKITKRGQNVTFRCDPISEHNRLYWYRQTLGQGPEFLTYFQNEAQLEKSRLLSDRFSAERPKGSFSTLEIQRTEQGDSAMYLCASSPRGGGPYEQYFGPGTRLTVT.

The rearrangement uses TRBV29-1 and TRBJ2-5, with TRBD2 matching over 13 bases. V lost 5 bases, J lost 5 bases, and 8 bases stayed unmatched. CDR1 and CDR2 (germline): SQVTM, ANQGSEA. The CDR3 is 15 amino acids. The CDR3 coding sequence is TGCAGCGTTCCCCCGGGACTAGCGGGGAGTGAGACCCAGTACTTC. This gives the protein CSVPPGLAGSETQYF.

The chain recombines TRBV18 with TRBJ1-1; 9 bases agree with TRBD1. Germline CDR1 and CDR2: KGHSH and LQKENI. The CDR3 totals 16 residues. Trimming removed 3 bases from V and 1 base from J; junction bases left unmatched: 6. CDR3: CASSPGQGKANTEAFF. As DNA, the CDR3 is TGTGCCAGCTCACCGGGACAGGGTAAGGCGAACACTGAAGCTTTCTTT.

The chain is built from TRBV2 and TRBJ2-5, with 11 nucleotides matching TRBD2. Germline trimming cut 6 bases from V and 2 bases from J; bases unmatched to any gene: 5. CDR1 is SNHLY and CDR2 is FYNNEI in the germline V gene. The CDR3 spans 15 residues. The CDR3 coding sequence is TGTGCCAGCAGCGTTGGGACTAGCGGACAAGAGACCCAGTACTTC. It translates to CASSVGTSGQETQYF. Supplemented by reference TRBV2 and TRBJ2-5, the full variable domain reads EPEVTQTPSHQVTQMGQEVILRCVPISNHLYFYWYRQILGQKVEFLVSFYNNEISEKSEIFDDQFSVERPDGSNFTLKIRSTKLEDSAMYFCASSVGTSGQETQYFGPGTRLLVL.

This clone was detected only once. The gene calls are TRBV6-6 and TRBJ1-6; TRBD1 aligns across 8 bases. The length of the CDR3 is 14 residues. CDR1 is MNHNY, CDR2 SVGAGI, per germline (reference sequence). V lost 6 bases to trimming and J lost 10 bases; unmatched junction nucleotides: 8. This chain's CDR3 is CASSSGQAGSPLHF. CDR3 sequence (DNA): TGTGCCAGCAGCTCGGGACAGGCGGGATCACCCCTCCACTTT.

The rearrangement links TRBV15 to TRBJ2-1; D gene uncertain. Trimming took 0 bases from V and 9 from J, leaving 18 bases between them. This CDR3 contains 16 residues. Per germline, CDR1 LNHNV and CDR2 YYDKDF (reference sequence). The DNA of the CDR3 is TGTGCCACCAGCAGAGATGGAGCCACCCTCCAGGCTGAGCAGTTCTTC. It translates to CATSRDGATLQAEQFF.

The V and J genes are TRBV10-3 and TRBJ1-2; D uncertain. CDR1 and CDR2 from the germline V gene are ENHRY and SYGVKD. The V end lost 6 bases, the J end lost 0 bases, and 14 bases lay between the germline ends. The CDR3 is 15 amino acids. The CDR3 DNA reads as TGTGCCATCAGCGGACCGAGTCAGACTAACTATGGCTACACCTTC. Translated, it gives CAISGPSQTNYGYTF.

This rearrangement joins TRBV7-2 to TRBJ2-7; D gene unclear. The CDR3 is made up of 12 amino acids. V lost 5 bases to trimming and J lost 2 bases, with 7 bases between them. CDR1 is SGHTA and CDR2 is FQGNSA in the germline V gene. CDR3 in amino acids: CASSQPPYEQYF. CDR3 bases: TGTGCCAGCAGCCAGCCCCCCTACGAGCAGTACTTC.

The chain is built from TRBV30 and TRBJ2-5; D may be TRBD1 (5 bases). V dropped 0 bases and J dropped 6 bases, with 8 bases sitting between them. The V gene's germline CDR1 is GTSNPN and CDR2 SVGIG (reference sequence). There are 12 residues in the CDR3. The CDR3 sequence is CAWSVGAQTQYF. CDR3 sequence (DNA): TGTGCCTGGAGTGTAGGGGCACAGACCCAGTACTTC.

The chain couples TRBV7-2 to TRBJ1-5; D remains unclear. The V gene's germline CDR1 is SGHTA and CDR2 FQGNSA. CDR3 size: 13 residues. Trimming pared 5 bases from V and 4 bases from J, leaving 9 bases between. CDR3 in DNA: TGTGCCAGCAGCGTAAACTGGAATCAGCCCCAGCATTTT. This codes for CASSVNWNQPQHF.

This chain uses TRBV7-2 with TRBJ1-2, with D unclear. This CDR3 comprises 15 residues. The V and J ends lost 6 bases and 4 bases respectively, with 18 bases between them. The germline CDR1 and CDR2 sequences are SGHTA and FQGNSA. The CDR3 reads CASSVDILGGYGYTF. The DNA for the CDR3 is TGTGCCAGCAGTGTAGACATTCTCGGCGGCTATGGCTACACCTTC.

Details on this clone: Other DNA sequences in this specimen translate into the identical CDR3. This rearrangement joins TRBV29-1 to TRBJ2-5, with D tentatively TRBD1 or TRBD2 (5 bases each). The CDR3 loop spans 12 amino acids. V was clipped by 4 bases and J by 4 bases, with 10 bases between them. In germline, CDR1 is SQVTM, CDR2 ANQGSEA. Here the CDR3 DNA reads TGCAGCGTTGGGTCTGGGGGAGAGACCCAGTACTTC. This codes for CSVGSGGETQYF.

The chain uses TRBV30 and TRBJ1-2; TRBD1 is a possible D gene (6 bases). This CDR3 is built from 15 residues. V was trimmed by 5 bases and J by 0 bases, leaving 16 bases between them. Per germline, CDR1 GTSNPN and CDR2 SVGIG (reference sequence). The chain's CDR3 is CAWEKGGLANYGYTF. The CDR3 DNA reads as TGTGCCTGGGAGAAGGGGGGCTTAGCTAACTATGGCTACACCTTC.

This chain uses TRBV4-3 with TRBJ1-5; TRBD1 is a possible D gene (6 bases). Germline loops: CDR1 LGHNA, CDR2 YSLEER. V lost 0 bases, J lost 7 bases, and 13 bases lay in between. The CDR3 totals 15 residues. CDR3 sequence reads: CASSQDIRGGQPQHF. The DNA for the CDR3 is TGCGCCAGCAGCCAAGATATCAGGGGCGGGCAGCCCCAGCATTTT.

The rearrangement uses TRBV18 and TRBJ2-5; 7 positions agree with TRBD1. The CDR3 consists of 15 residues. Unmatched junction bases numbered 10, after V lost 4 bases and J lost 5 bases. From germline, CDR1 is KGHSH and CDR2 LQKENI. This CDR3 reads CASSLGSGTAETQYF. The CDR3 DNA reads as TGTGCCAGCTCACTAGGCTCCGGGACAGCGGAGACCCAGTACTTC.